These T cell receptor beta chains were read from a single sample in a study of T cell responses to AZD1222 COVID-19 vaccine. The table came from immunoSEQ multiplex PCR; TCRdb's copy has only in-frame clones and leaves some out. The data hold over 150,000 clones, with about 91% observed a single time. Sequenced material: peripheral blood, taken on day 0 of MenACWY control vaccination. These receptors all come from an adult in good health. The CDR3 runs from the conserved cysteine through the conserved F or W. Each record gives: J gene, D gene, V gene, clone size, CDR3 DNA, CDR3 protein. D genes are given only for firm matches. The size entry is marked missing in some rows and otherwise reads once, few, many or a size class.

J gene: TRBJ1-1
D gene: TRBD1
V gene: TRBV28
clone size: .
CDR3 DNA: TGTGCCAGCAGTCTGACAGGGGGGCACACTGAAGCTTTCTTT
CDR3 protein: CASSLTGGHTEAFF

J gene: TRBJ2-3
D gene: TRBD1
V gene: TRBV27
clone size: .
CDR3 DNA: TGTGCCAGCAGTTCCGGGACAGGGGGCACAGATACGCAGTATTTT
CDR3 protein: CASSSGTGGTDTQYF

J gene: TRBJ2-7
D gene: TRBD2
V gene: TRBV5-1
clone size: .
CDR3 DNA: TGCGCCAGCAGCTTGGGACTAGCGGGAGGGTCCCCTAGCGAGCAGTACTTC
CDR3 protein: CASSLGLAGGSPSEQYF

J gene: TRBJ1-2
D gene: .
V gene: TRBV5-6
clone size: once
CDR3 DNA: TGTGCCAGCAGCTTAGTCCGGGGATCCTATGGCTACACCTTC
CDR3 protein: CASSLVRGSYGYTF

J gene: TRBJ1-4
D gene: .
V gene: TRBV5-1
clone size: .
CDR3 DNA: TGCGCCAGCAGCCCTGGCGGGCAGGGGAGTGAAAAACTGTTTTTT
CDR3 protein: CASSPGGQGSEKLFF

J gene: TRBJ1-3
D gene: .
V gene: TRBV16
clone size: .
CDR3 DNA: TGTGCCAGCAGCCAATCCGGATTAGGAGGAAACACCATATATTTT
CDR3 protein: CASSQSGLGGNTIYF

J gene: TRBJ2-7
D gene: TRBD2
V gene: TRBV4-1
clone size: .
CDR3 DNA: TGCGCCAGCAGCCAAGATACCGGGGAGGGATCAAAGCAGTACTTC
CDR3 protein: CASSQDTGEGSKQYF

J gene: TRBJ1-2
D gene: .
V gene: TRBV30
clone size: .
CDR3 DNA: TGTGCCTGGAGTGTAGGGGCTAACTATGGCTACACCTTC
CDR3 protein: CAWSVGANYGYTF

J gene: TRBJ2-3
D gene: .
V gene: TRBV9
clone size: .
CDR3 DNA: TGTGCCAGCAGCCCCGAGCAGGGGGGTGGGGTACATACGCAGTATTTT
CDR3 protein: CASSPEQGGGVHTQYF

J gene: TRBJ1-6
D gene: .
V gene: TRBV5-1
clone size: .
CDR3 DNA: TGCGCCAGCAGACCCACAGTTAGCTCCTATAATTCACCCCTCCACTTT
CDR3 protein: CASRPTVSSYNSPLHF

J gene: TRBJ2-7
D gene: TRBD2
V gene: TRBV15
clone size: .
CDR3 DNA: TGTGCCACCAGCAGAGAGACCACCCCGGGACTAGCGAATGCCTACGAGCAGTACTTC
CDR3 protein: CATSRETTPGLANAYEQYF

J gene: TRBJ2-1
D gene: TRBD2
V gene: TRBV27
clone size: .
CDR3 DNA: TGTGCCAGCAGGGTGGGACTAGCGGGCCACAATGAGCAGTTCTTC
CDR3 protein: CASRVGLAGHNEQFF

J gene: TRBJ2-1
D gene: TRBD2
V gene: TRBV13
clone size: .
CDR3 DNA: TGTGCCAGCAGCCGCGGACTAGCGGGAGCCAATGAGCAGTTCTTC
CDR3 protein: CASSRGLAGANEQFF

J gene: TRBJ1-1
D gene: .
V gene: TRBV3-1/TRBV3-2
clone size: .
CDR3 DNA: TGTGCCAGCAGCCCCGATGGTGGGGGCTCGAACACTGAAGCTTTCTTT
CDR3 protein: CASSPDGGGSNTEAFF

J gene: TRBJ1-1
D gene: TRBD1
V gene: TRBV27
clone size: .
CDR3 DNA: TGTGCCAGCAGTACCTTGACAGGGGGCACAGCCTTGAACACTGAAGCTTTCTTT
CDR3 protein: CASSTLTGGTALNTEAFF

J gene: TRBJ2-3
D gene: .
V gene: TRBV5-1
clone size: .
CDR3 DNA: TGCGCCAGCAGCTTGATGGTAGCGTCCAGCACAGATACGCAGTATTTT
CDR3 protein: CASSLMVASSTDTQYF

J gene: TRBJ1-5
D gene: .
V gene: TRBV4-3
clone size: .
CDR3 DNA: TGCGCCAGCAGCCAAGATCGGAACGGGGGAAATCAGCCCCAGCATTTT
CDR3 protein: CASSQDRNGGNQPQHF

J gene: TRBJ1-5
D gene: TRBD1
V gene: TRBV7-2
clone size: .
CDR3 DNA: TGTGCCAGCAGCTTACCAGGGGGTCAGCCCCAGCATTTT
CDR3 protein: CASSLPGGQPQHF

J gene: TRBJ1-3
D gene: .
V gene: TRBV5-4
clone size: .
CDR3 DNA: TGTGCCAGCAGCTTGGAGCCGACGGCTCTCTCTGGAAACACCATATATTTT
CDR3 protein: CASSLEPTALSGNTIYF

J gene: TRBJ1-1
D gene: TRBD1
V gene: TRBV7-2
clone size: .
CDR3 DNA: TGTGCCAGCAGCTTAGCGGGACAGGGAAACACTGAAGCTTTCTTT
CDR3 protein: CASSLAGQGNTEAFF

J gene: TRBJ1-2
D gene: TRBD1
V gene: TRBV19
clone size: .
CDR3 DNA: TGTGCCAGTAGTATCTCGGCAGGGGGCCATGGCTACACCTTC
CDR3 protein: CASSISAGGHGYTF

J gene: TRBJ2-1
D gene: .
V gene: TRBV30
clone size: .
CDR3 DNA: TGTGCCTGGAGGGACAGCTATGAGCAGTTCTTC
CDR3 protein: CAWRDSYEQFF